This is a list of T cell receptor beta chains from one sample in a study of T cell responses to AZD1222 COVID-19 vaccine. Profiling relied on immunoSEQ multiplex PCR, and the TCRdb table lists in-frame clones only, not all of them. The table lists about 150,000 clones, roughly nine tenths of them singletons. Material: peripheral blood, obtained 28 days after the second AZD1222 dose. The receptors here all came from an adult who received the AZD1222 COVID-19 vaccine. The CDR3 runs from the conserved cysteine through the conserved F or W.

>TRBV14
CASSRGSPDTQYF
>TRBV6-5
CASTFTMGTEAFF
>TRBV6-2/TRBV6-3
CASSPGTSGLRNPHEQYF
>TRBV7-3
CASSLGLAGYNEQFF
>TRBV5-5
CASSVDRIGSEYF
>TRBV5-1
CASSRDDPGTGELFF
>TRBV11-3
CASSFLTADSPLHF
>TRBV9
CASSVERHRDADTQYF
>TRBV19
CASSIRGLAGGSQETQYF
>TRBV7-8
CASSLPSDRAQPQHF
>TRBV7-3
CASSSRTRSDVLFF
>TRBV6-2/TRBV6-3
CASSFGVVANTGELFF
>TRBV5-4
CASSAPDRAPMNTEAFF
>TRBV9
CASSVGEGLEQYF
>TRBV9
CASSFLGGSEAFF
>TRBV29-1
CSVEGGTGGFDYGYTF
>TRBV6-2/TRBV6-3
CASSYTPVAYNEQFF